These 32 T cell receptor beta chains came from one sample sequenced in a study of T cell clusters in autoimmune cytopenias. One tube held mixed TRB-A and TRB-B primer pools for touch-down PCR. TCRdb reprocessed the multiplex PCR reads, keeping one entry per CDR3 protein, no DNA. Its table lists under 8,500 distinct CDR3 sequences. TRB was amplified from about 270 ng of peripheral blood genomic DNA per sample. The same sample was also studied in work on T cell repertoires in aging, cancer and after chemotherapy.

What was sequenced was peripheral blood. All receptors derive from a human donor in good health.

The chain is built from TRBV15 and TRBJ2-1; the TCRdb call, TRBD1, lacks DNA for checking. Germline V lookup: CDR1 LNHNV, CDR2 YYDKDF (reference sequence). The CDR3 is 16 amino acids. CDR3 residues: CATSRRGSRSYNEQFF.

The chain links TRBV11-2 to TRBJ2-3; TCRdb's D call, TRBD2, is unchecked because there is no DNA. CDR3 size: 14 residues. Germline-derived CDR1 and CDR2 are SGHAT and FQNNGV. The CDR3 reads CASTSRAAADTQYF.

J is TRBJ2-1 and V is TRBV24-1; TCRdb selects TRBD2, and the lack of DNA leaves this call unchecked. Germline V CDR1 and CDR2: KGHDR, SFDVKD. The length of the CDR3 is 13 residues. The CDR3 spells CATAAGVDNEQFF.

The chain uses TRBV27 and TRBJ2-1; TCRdb's D call, TRBD2, is unchecked because there is no DNA. Germline V gene data show CDR1 as MNHEY and CDR2 as SMNVEV (reference sequence). The CDR3 runs 15 residues. CDR3: CASRGSGGNYNEQFF.

This chain joins TRBV30 and TRBJ1-3; the TCRdb D gene call, TRBD1, has no DNA to confirm it. Germline values: CDR1 GTSNPN, CDR2 SVGIG (reference sequence). The CDR3 is 14 amino acids. CDR3 amino acids: CAWSVGGFGNTIYF. The variable domain in full, with the rest retrieved from reference TRBV30 and TRBJ1-3, is SQTIHQWPATLVQPVGSPLSLECTVEGTSNPNLYWYRQAAGRGLQLLFYSVGIGQISSEVPQNLSASRPQDRQFILSSKKLLLSDSGFYLCAWSVGGFGNTIYFGEGSWLTVV.

This chain connects TRBV5-7 to TRBJ1-1; the D call of TRBD1 rests on TCRdb alone, since no DNA is present to check it. TRBV5-7 has ORF status, its function being uncertain. CDR3 length: 14 residues. CDR3 loop: CASSLGWDRAEAFF.

According to its frequency, this clonotype is medium-sized. This sequence joins TRBV11-1 and TRBJ2-5. Germline V gene lookup returns CDR1 SGHAT and CDR2 FQDESV (reference sequence). The CDR3 length is 12 residues. The CDR3 sequence is CASSSTDETQYF.

The chain carries TRBV12-3 or TRBV12-4 and TRBJ2-5. This CDR3 region has 13 residues. The CDR3 reads CASSFSGQETQYF.

The chain carries TRBV12-3 or TRBV12-4 and TRBJ1-5. This CDR3 spans 14 amino acids. The CDR3 protein is CASSWSGGTQPQHF.

The genes are TRBV19 and TRBJ1-5; TCRdb's D call, TRBD1, is unchecked because there is no DNA. Germline V gene lookup returns CDR1 LNHDA and CDR2 SQIVND (reference sequence). This CDR3 region has 15 residues. The CDR3 spells CASSTTGALNQPQHF.

The chain carries TRBV19 and TRBJ2-6; TCRdb lists TRBD1, though no DNA is available to test this call. From germline, CDR1 is LNHDA and CDR2 SQIVND (reference sequence). This CDR3 comprises 15 residues. CDR3 loop: CASLSQTPGANVLTF.

J is TRBJ2-1 and V is TRBV6-5; TCRdb designates TRBD2, a call that cannot be tested without DNA. The CDR3 is made up of 17 amino acids. Germline V lookup: CDR1 MNHEY, CDR2 SVGAGI. Here the CDR3 reads CASSYSPSSGIYNEQFF.

This chain uses TRBV12-3 or TRBV12-4 with TRBJ1-4; there is no DNA to check the TCRdb D call of TRBD1. The CDR3 is 14 amino acids. This chain's CDR3 is CASRETVPQEKLFF.

The chain couples TRBV19 to TRBJ2-7; TCRdb names TRBD2, which stays unverified in the absence of DNA. CDR1 is LNHDA and CDR2 is SQIVND in the germline V gene (reference sequence). This CDR3 has 15 amino acids. The CDR3 loop reads CASSILLAGGYEQYF.

This CDR3 reads CASSSVVGTTDTQYF. This chain connects TRBV19 to TRBJ2-3. The CDR3 has 15 amino acids. Germline-derived CDR1 and CDR2 are LNHDA and SQIVND (reference sequence).

The genes are TRBV6-1 and TRBJ1-6. The CDR3 loop spans 13 amino acids. Per the germline V gene, CDR1 is MNHNS and CDR2 is SASEGT. This chain's CDR3 is CASSESYNSPLHF.

This chain joins TRBV19 and TRBJ2-2. This CDR3 is 11 amino acids long. Germline-derived CDR1 and CDR2 are LNHDA and SQIVND (reference sequence). CDR3 loop: CASSPRGELFF. The full variable domain, in which reference TRBV19 and TRBJ2-2 provide the parts outside the CDR3, is DGGITQSPKYLFRKEGQNVTLSCEQNLNHDAMYWYRQDPGQGLRLIYYSQIVNDFQKGDIAEGYSVSREKKESFPLTVTSAQKNPTAFYLCASSPRGELFFGEGSRLTVL.

The chain carries TRBV6-6 and TRBJ2-2. The germline CDR1 and CDR2 sequences are MNHNY and SVGAGI (reference sequence). There are 13 residues in the CDR3. The chain's CDR3 is CASSYLPAGELFF.

The genes are TRBV5-6 and TRBJ1-2; TCRdb designates TRBD1, a call that cannot be tested without DNA. There are 15 residues in the CDR3. In germline, CDR1 is SGHDT, CDR2 YYEEEE. The CDR3 spells CASSFRGVQTYGYTF. Full variable domain (remainder filled in from reference TRBV5-6 and TRBJ1-2): DAGVTQSPTHLIKTRGQQVTLRCSPKSGHDTVSWYQQALGQGPQFIFQYYEEEERQRGNFPDRFSGHQFPNYSSELNVNALLLGDSALYLCASSFRGVQTYGYTFGSGTRLTVV.

By frequency, this clonotype is medium-sized (0.01 to 0.1%). The V and J genes are TRBV19 and TRBJ2-3; checking the TCRdb D call of TRBD1 is not possible without DNA. The CDR3 is made up of 15 amino acids. Germline V CDR1 and CDR2: LNHDA, SQIVND (reference sequence). The CDR3 sequence is CASSIVGGTGDTQYF.

V and J are TRBV6-1 and TRBJ2-7; lacking DNA, the TRBD2 call made by TCRdb goes unchecked. There are 14 residues in the CDR3. The germline gives CDR1 MNHNS, CDR2 SASEGT. The CDR3 reads CATQLVRFSYEQYF.

The chain uses TRBV19 and TRBJ2-1; TCRdb names TRBD1, which stays unverified in the absence of DNA. From germline, CDR1 is LNHDA and CDR2 SQIVND (reference sequence). The length of the CDR3 is 14 residues. CDR3 sequence: CASRARGLVGEQFF.

CDR3 amino acids: CASSIGPSTDTQYF. J is TRBJ2-3 and V is TRBV19. The CDR3 extends over 14 amino acids. Germline CDR1 and CDR2: LNHDA and SQIVND (reference sequence). The variable domain in full, with the rest retrieved from reference TRBV19 and TRBJ2-3, is DGGITQSPKYLFRKEGQNVTLSCEQNLNHDAMYWYRQDPGQGLRLIYYSQIVNDFQKGDIAEGYSVSREKKESFPLTVTSAQKNPTAFYLCASSIGPSTDTQYFGPGTRLTVL.

According to its frequency, this clonotype is medium-sized. The chain is built from TRBV29-1 and TRBJ2-7; TCRdb picks TRBD2, but there is no DNA to check that call. The germline gives CDR1 SQVTM, CDR2 ANQGSEA. The CDR3 totals 12 residues. CDR3 residues: CSVRLAGYEQYF.

CDR3 in amino acids: CASSRGDYEQYF. This chain joins TRBV19 and TRBJ2-7; lacking DNA, the TRBD1 call made by TCRdb goes unchecked. The CDR3 is made up of 12 amino acids. Germline assignment: CDR1 LNHDA and CDR2 SQIVND (reference sequence). The full variable domain, completed using reference TRBV19 and TRBJ2-7, is DGGITQSPKYLFRKEGQNVTLSCEQNLNHDAMYWYRQDPGQGLRLIYYSQIVNDFQKGDIAEGYSVSREKKESFPLTVTSAQKNPTAFYLCASSRGDYEQYFGPGTRLTVT.

The gene calls are TRBV30 and TRBJ1-5; with no DNA, the TCRdb D assignment of TRBD1 cannot be verified. CDR1 is GTSNPN, CDR2 SVGIG, per germline (reference sequence). The length of the CDR3 is 14 residues. The CDR3 region is CAWSLDRVGQPQHF.

The chain uses TRBV6-1 and TRBJ1-1. Looked up from germline, CDR1 is MNHNS and CDR2 is SASEGT. The CDR3 consists of 15 residues. The CDR3 reads CASRRDLGLNTEAFF.

This chain links TRBV12-3 or TRBV12-4 with TRBJ2-2; the TCRdb call, TRBD1, lacks DNA for checking. This CDR3 is 13 amino acids long. CDR3 sequence: CASSLTGTGELFF.

The V and J genes are TRBV6-2 or TRBV6-3 and TRBJ2-2; with no DNA, the TCRdb D assignment of TRBD1 cannot be verified. There are 13 residues in the CDR3. Looked up from germline, CDR1 is MNHEY and CDR2 is SVGEGT. The CDR3 here is CASSLNRAGELFF.

By frequency, this clonotype is medium-sized (0.01 to 0.1%). V usage is TRBV19 and J usage is TRBJ2-5; TCRdb reports TRBD1, a call that lacks DNA to check it against. Germline-derived CDR1 and CDR2 are LNHDA and SQIVND (reference sequence). The CDR3 is 14 residues long. CDR3 residues: CASSGQGAEETQYF.

The V gene is TRBV19, the J gene TRBJ2-3; as DNA is missing, the TRBD1 call by TCRdb cannot be tested. This CDR3 has 13 amino acids. CDR1 LNHDA and CDR2 SQIVND come from the germline V gene (reference sequence). The CDR3: CASSSGGRDTQYF. The variable domain in full, with the rest retrieved from reference TRBV19 and TRBJ2-3, is DGGITQSPKYLFRKEGQNVTLSCEQNLNHDAMYWYRQDPGQGLRLIYYSQIVNDFQKGDIAEGYSVSREKKESFPLTVTSAQKNPTAFYLCASSSGGRDTQYFGPGTRLTVL.

The gene calls are TRBV20-1 and TRBJ2-5. This CDR3 region has 13 residues. CDR1 and CDR2 (germline): DFQATT, SNEGSKA (reference sequence). The CDR3 sequence: CSAQTDDQETQYF.